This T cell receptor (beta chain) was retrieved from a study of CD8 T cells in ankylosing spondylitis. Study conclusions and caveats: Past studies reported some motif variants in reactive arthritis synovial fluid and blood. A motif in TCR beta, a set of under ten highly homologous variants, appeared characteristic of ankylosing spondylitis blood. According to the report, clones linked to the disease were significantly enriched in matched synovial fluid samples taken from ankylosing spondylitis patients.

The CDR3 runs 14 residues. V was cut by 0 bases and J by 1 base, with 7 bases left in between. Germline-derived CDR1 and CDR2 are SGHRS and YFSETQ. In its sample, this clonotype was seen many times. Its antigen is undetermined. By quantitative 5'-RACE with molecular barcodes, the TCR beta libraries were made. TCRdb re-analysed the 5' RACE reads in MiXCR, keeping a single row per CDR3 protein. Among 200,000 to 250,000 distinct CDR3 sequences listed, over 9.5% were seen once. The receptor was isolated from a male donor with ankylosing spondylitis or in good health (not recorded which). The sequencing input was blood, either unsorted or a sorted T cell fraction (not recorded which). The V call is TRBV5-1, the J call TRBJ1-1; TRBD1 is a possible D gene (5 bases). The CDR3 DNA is TGCGCCAGCAGCTTGGCTACAGGGAACACTGAAGCTTTCTTT. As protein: CASSLATGNTEAFF.